These T cell receptor beta chains were read from a single sample in a study of graft-versus-host responses after intestinal transplantation. Their antigen targets remain unknown. Libraries were prepared by immunoSEQ multiplex PCR; TCRdb keeps only in-frame clonotypes and omits some of them. In the table there are around 110,000 clones, just over 90% of which are singletons. The source was unstimulated CD4+ T cells sorted from spleen or lymph node cells, collected before intestinal transplant. The source is a human donor who received an intestinal transplant. Both conserved end residues are part of each CDR3. Fields, in order: D gene, V gene, clone size, J gene, CDR3 protein, CDR3 DNA. D genes are given only for firm matches. Clone sizes are given selectively: once, few, many, or a class where the clone is expanded.

d_call: .; v_call: TRBV6-1; clone_size: .; j_call: TRBJ1-1; cdr3_aa: CASSHRDRNTEAFF; cdr3_nt: TGTGCCAGCAGTCACAGGGACCGGAACACTGAAGCTTTCTTT
d_call: .; v_call: TRBV2; clone_size: .; j_call: TRBJ2-6; cdr3_aa: CASSEAGANVLTF; cdr3_nt: TGTGCCAGCAGTGAGGCCGGGGCCAACGTCCTGACTTTC
d_call: TRBD2; v_call: TRBV20-1; clone_size: .; j_call: TRBJ2-1; cdr3_aa: CSARGGIAGVF; cdr3_nt: TGCAGTGCTAGAGGAGGAATAGCGGGGGTCTTC
d_call: TRBD2; v_call: TRBV7-2; clone_size: .; j_call: TRBJ2-3; cdr3_aa: CASSRGDTDTQYF; cdr3_nt: TGTGCCAGCTCCCGGGGGGACACAGATACGCAGTATTTT
d_call: .; v_call: TRBV2; clone_size: once; j_call: TRBJ2-3; cdr3_aa: CASSSHGTDTQYF; cdr3_nt: TGTGCCAGCAGTTCACACGGCACAGATACGCAGTATTTT
d_call: TRBD2; v_call: TRBV4-1; clone_size: .; j_call: TRBJ2-1; cdr3_aa: CASSLRAGENNEQFF; cdr3_nt: TGCGCCAGCAGCCTTCGGGCGGGGGAAAACAATGAGCAGTTCTTC
d_call: TRBD2; v_call: TRBV19; clone_size: .; j_call: TRBJ2-5; cdr3_aa: CASRSSGEETQYF; cdr3_nt: TGTGCCAGCAGATCTAGCGGGGAGGAGACCCAGTACTTC
d_call: TRBD1; v_call: TRBV27; clone_size: .; j_call: TRBJ2-7; cdr3_aa: CASSPRQGRYEQYF; cdr3_nt: TGTGCCAGCAGTCCCAGACAGGGGCGCTACGAGCAGTACTTC
d_call: .; v_call: TRBV21-1; clone_size: .; j_call: TRBJ2-2; cdr3_aa: CASSKAGGELFF; cdr3_nt: TGTGCCAGCAGCAAAGCCGGGGGGGAGCTGTTTTTT
d_call: TRBD1; v_call: TRBV7-8; clone_size: .; j_call: TRBJ1-2; cdr3_aa: CASSGRDRDSTFFYGYTF; cdr3_nt: TGTGCCAGCAGCGGACGGGACAGAGATTCTACGTTTTTCTATGGCTACACCTTC
d_call: .; v_call: TRBV18; clone_size: once; j_call: TRBJ1-5; cdr3_aa: CASSPGAGTRNQPQHF; cdr3_nt: TGTGCCAGCTCACCGGGGGCCGGGACACGGAATCAGCCCCAGCATTTT
d_call: TRBD2; v_call: TRBV7-9; clone_size: .; j_call: TRBJ2-7; cdr3_aa: CASSLAGGDEQYF; cdr3_nt: TGTGCCAGCAGCTTAGCGGGGGGGGACGAGCAGTACTTC
d_call: TRBD2; v_call: TRBV6-5; clone_size: few; j_call: TRBJ2-7; cdr3_aa: CASSYRTSGGYEQYF; cdr3_nt: TGTGCCAGCAGTTACAGGACTAGCGGGGGGTACGAGCAGTACTTC